These T cell receptor beta chains were read from a single sample in a study of type 1 regulatory T cells. For these receptors, no antigen is known. TCRdb ran MiXCR on the reads and lists one entry per CDR3 protein. The table shows over 55,000 distinct CDR3 sequences, with 55% to 80% occurring only once. Material for sequencing was cultured T cells, either the whole culture or a sorted T cell fraction (not recorded which). These receptors came from a human donor in good health. CDR3s include the opening cysteine and the closing phenylalanine or tryptophan. The D gene is left open where the match is weak. Size values are once, few and many counts, or a class for expanded clones, and some rows have none.

cdr3_length: 11; d_call: -; clone_size: -; v_call: TRBV20-1; j_call: TRBJ1-2; cdr3_nt: TGCAGTGTCGCGAACGCCTATGGCTACACCTTC; cdr3_aa: CSVANAYGYTF
cdr3_length: 16; d_call: -; clone_size: -; v_call: TRBV7-8; j_call: TRBJ2-7; cdr3_nt: TGTGCTAGCAGCTTAACAATGACAGCCAGCTCCTACGAGCAGTACTTC; cdr3_aa: CASSLTMTASSYEQYF
cdr3_length: 16; d_call: -; clone_size: few; v_call: TRBV9; j_call: TRBJ2-2; cdr3_nt: TGTGCCAGCAGCGTAGTAGAGGGCCGGGGGACCGGGGAGCTGTTTTTT; cdr3_aa: CASSVVEGRGTGELFF
cdr3_length: 17; d_call: -; clone_size: few; v_call: TRBV11-2; j_call: TRBJ2-2; cdr3_nt: TGTGCCAGCAGCAGAAAAATCGGGACGACTAACACCGGGGAGCTGTTTTTT; cdr3_aa: CASSRKIGTTNTGELFF
cdr3_length: 14; d_call: -; clone_size: -; v_call: TRBV29-1; j_call: TRBJ1-4; cdr3_nt: TGCAGCGTTGCACCCGGGACGACGGGGGAAAAACTGTTTTTT; cdr3_aa: CSVAPGTTGEKLFF
cdr3_length: 13; d_call: -; clone_size: -; v_call: TRBV6-6; j_call: TRBJ1-2; cdr3_nt: TGTGCCAGCAGTCCGGGGGTGACCTATGGCTACACCTTC; cdr3_aa: CASSPGVTYGYTF
cdr3_length: 13; d_call: TRBD2; clone_size: -; v_call: TRBV29-1; j_call: TRBJ2-7; cdr3_nt: TGCACCGTCTCGGGGGGAAGCTCCTACGAGCAGTACTTC; cdr3_aa: CTVSGGSSYEQYF
cdr3_length: 14; d_call: TRBD2; clone_size: -; v_call: TRBV20-1; j_call: TRBJ2-5; cdr3_nt: TGCAGTGCTAGAGATGCGCGGGGGCAAGAGACCCAGTACTTC; cdr3_aa: CSARDARGQETQYF
cdr3_length: 14; d_call: -; clone_size: -; v_call: TRBV5-1; j_call: TRBJ1-1; cdr3_nt: TGCGCCAGCAGCTTGGGAGGGGGGATAAATGAAGCTTTCTTT; cdr3_aa: CASSLGGGINEAFF
cdr3_length: 14; d_call: -; clone_size: -; v_call: TRBV5-4; j_call: TRBJ2-3; cdr3_nt: TGTGCCAGCAGCTTGGTTGGAGGGGGAGATACGCAGTATTTT; cdr3_aa: CASSLVGGGDTQYF
cdr3_length: 18; d_call: TRBD2; clone_size: few; v_call: TRBV11-2; j_call: TRBJ2-4; cdr3_nt: TGTGCCAGCAGCTTAACTAGCGGGAGGGCTTTCGGCAAAAACATTCAGTACTTC; cdr3_aa: CASSLTSGRAFGKNIQYF
cdr3_length: 14; d_call: TRBD2; clone_size: -; v_call: TRBV7-3; j_call: TRBJ2-3; cdr3_nt: TGTGCCAGCAGCTTTAGCGGGACCACAGATACGCAGTATTTT; cdr3_aa: CASSFSGTTDTQYF
cdr3_length: 14; d_call: -; clone_size: -; v_call: TRBV30; j_call: TRBJ2-7; cdr3_nt: TGTGCCTGGACGCGCCACGGGTACACCTACGAGCAGTACTTC; cdr3_aa: CAWTRHGYTYEQYF
cdr3_length: 16; d_call: -; clone_size: -; v_call: TRBV12-3/TRBV12-4; j_call: TRBJ1-3; cdr3_nt: TGTGCCAGCAGTTTAGCAAGCAGGAGCTCTGGAAACACCATATATTTT; cdr3_aa: CASSLASRSSGNTIYF
cdr3_length: 14; d_call: TRBD2; clone_size: -; v_call: TRBV9; j_call: TRBJ2-5; cdr3_nt: TGTGCCAGCAGCGGTTCAGCGGGATATGAGACCCAGTACTTC; cdr3_aa: CASSGSAGYETQYF
cdr3_length: 16; d_call: -; clone_size: -; v_call: TRBV7-2; j_call: TRBJ2-1; cdr3_nt: TGTGCCAGCAGCTTAGCGGCAGGGACCCTCTACAATGAGCAGTTCTTC; cdr3_aa: CASSLAAGTLYNEQFF
cdr3_length: 12; d_call: -; clone_size: -; v_call: TRBV2; j_call: TRBJ1-1; cdr3_nt: TGTGCCAGCAGGAGGGTCCGCACTGAAGCTTTCTTT; cdr3_aa: CASRRVRTEAFF
cdr3_length: 13; d_call: -; clone_size: -; v_call: TRBV29-1; j_call: TRBJ1-5; cdr3_nt: TGCAGCGTTGGTATGCAGACCAATCAGCCCCAGCATTTT; cdr3_aa: CSVGMQTNQPQHF
cdr3_length: 15; d_call: TRBD1; clone_size: -; v_call: TRBV4-1; j_call: TRBJ1-1; cdr3_nt: TGCGCCAGCAGCCACCTAGGACAGGGGGGAACTGAAGCTTTCTTT; cdr3_aa: CASSHLGQGGTEAFF
cdr3_length: 15; d_call: -; clone_size: -; v_call: TRBV20-1; j_call: TRBJ2-6; cdr3_nt: TGCAGTGCTAGAAAGAGACAGTCTGGGGCCAACGTCCTGACTTTC; cdr3_aa: CSARKRQSGANVLTF
cdr3_length: 14; d_call: TRBD1; clone_size: few; v_call: TRBV28; j_call: TRBJ1-2; cdr3_nt: TGTGCCAGCAGCACGGGACAGTCGAACTATGGCTACACCTTC; cdr3_aa: CASSTGQSNYGYTF
cdr3_length: 12; d_call: -; clone_size: -; v_call: TRBV28; j_call: TRBJ2-7; cdr3_nt: TGTGCCAGCAGTGGGGACCTCTACGAGCAGTACTTC; cdr3_aa: CASSGDLYEQYF
cdr3_length: 13; d_call: -; clone_size: -; v_call: TRBV3-1; j_call: TRBJ2-1; cdr3_nt: TGTGCCAGCAGCCAACGCCGGGACAATGAGCAGTTCTTC; cdr3_aa: CASSQRRDNEQFF
cdr3_length: 12; d_call: -; clone_size: -; v_call: TRBV28; j_call: TRBJ2-5; cdr3_nt: TGTGCCAGCGCCTCGGGACTCCCGGCCCAGTACTTC; cdr3_aa: CASASGLPAQYF
cdr3_length: 12; d_call: -; clone_size: once; v_call: TRBV6-1; j_call: TRBJ2-5; cdr3_nt: TGTGCCAGTACGGGACCGGCCCAGACCCAGTACTTC; cdr3_aa: CASTGPAQTQYF
cdr3_length: 18; d_call: TRBD2; clone_size: -; v_call: TRBV4-1; j_call: TRBJ2-1; cdr3_nt: TGCGCCAGCAGCCGCACTAGCGGGTCTTCTCTTACGTACAATGAGCAGTTCTTC; cdr3_aa: CASSRTSGSSLTYNEQFF